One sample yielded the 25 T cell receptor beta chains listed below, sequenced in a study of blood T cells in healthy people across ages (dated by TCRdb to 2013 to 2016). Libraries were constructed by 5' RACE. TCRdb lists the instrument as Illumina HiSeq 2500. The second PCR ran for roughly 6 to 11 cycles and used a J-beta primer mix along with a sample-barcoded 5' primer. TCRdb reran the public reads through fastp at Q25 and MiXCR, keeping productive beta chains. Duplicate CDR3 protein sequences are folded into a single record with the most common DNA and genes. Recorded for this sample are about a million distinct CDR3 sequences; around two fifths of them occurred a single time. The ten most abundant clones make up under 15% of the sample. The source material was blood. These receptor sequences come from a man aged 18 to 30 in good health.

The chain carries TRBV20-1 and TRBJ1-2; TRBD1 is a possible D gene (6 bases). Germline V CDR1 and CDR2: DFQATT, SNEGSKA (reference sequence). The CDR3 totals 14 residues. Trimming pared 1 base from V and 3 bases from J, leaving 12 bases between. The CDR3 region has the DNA TGCAGTGCTAGAGGGTTGGGGGCTTACTATGGCTACACCTTC. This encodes CSARGLGAYYGYTF.

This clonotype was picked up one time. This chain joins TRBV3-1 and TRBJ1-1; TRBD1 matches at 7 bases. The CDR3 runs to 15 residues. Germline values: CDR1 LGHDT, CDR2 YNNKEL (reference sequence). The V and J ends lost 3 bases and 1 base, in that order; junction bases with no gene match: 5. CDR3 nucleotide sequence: TGTGCCAGCAGCCACAGACAGGGAGCGAACACTGAAGCTTTCTTT. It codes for CASSHRQGANTEAFF.

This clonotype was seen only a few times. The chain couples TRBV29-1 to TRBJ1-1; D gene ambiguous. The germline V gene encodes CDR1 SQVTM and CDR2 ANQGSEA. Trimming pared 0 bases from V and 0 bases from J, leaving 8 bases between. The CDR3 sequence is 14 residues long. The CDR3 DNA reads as TGCAGCGTTGAAGAAATAGGGCTGAACACTGAAGCTTTCTTT. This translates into CSVEEIGLNTEAFF.

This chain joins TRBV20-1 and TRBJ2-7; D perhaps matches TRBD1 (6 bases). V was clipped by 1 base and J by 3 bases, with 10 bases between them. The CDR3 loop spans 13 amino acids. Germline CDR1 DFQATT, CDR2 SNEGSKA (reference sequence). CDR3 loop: CSARGQGHYEQYF. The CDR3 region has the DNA TGCAGTGCTAGAGGGCAGGGGCACTACGAGCAGTACTTC.

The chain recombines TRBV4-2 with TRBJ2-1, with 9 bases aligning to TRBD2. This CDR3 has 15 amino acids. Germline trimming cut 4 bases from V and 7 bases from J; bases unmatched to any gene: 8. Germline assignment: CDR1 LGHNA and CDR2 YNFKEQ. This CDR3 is CASSPPLLAGNEQFF. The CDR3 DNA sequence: TGTGCCAGCAGCCCCCCCCTTCTAGCGGGGAATGAGCAGTTCTTC.

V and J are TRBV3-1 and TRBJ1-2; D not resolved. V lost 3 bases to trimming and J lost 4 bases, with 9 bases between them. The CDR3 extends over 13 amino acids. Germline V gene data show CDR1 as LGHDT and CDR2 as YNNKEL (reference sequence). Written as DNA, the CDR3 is TGTGCCAGCAGCCAGAGAGTTATCTATGGCTACACCTTC. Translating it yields CASSQRVIYGYTF.

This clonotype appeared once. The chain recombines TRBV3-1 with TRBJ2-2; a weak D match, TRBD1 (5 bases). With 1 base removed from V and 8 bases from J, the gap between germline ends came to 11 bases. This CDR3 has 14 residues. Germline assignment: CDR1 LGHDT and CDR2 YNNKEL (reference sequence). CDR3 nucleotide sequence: TGTGCCAGCAGCCAAGGGGCAGGGTCTGGGGAGCTGTTTTTT. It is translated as CASSQGAGSGELFF.

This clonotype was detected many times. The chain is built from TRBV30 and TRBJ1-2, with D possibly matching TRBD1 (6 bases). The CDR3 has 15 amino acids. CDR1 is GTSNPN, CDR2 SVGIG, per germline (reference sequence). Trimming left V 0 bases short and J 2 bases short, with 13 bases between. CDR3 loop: CAWSVLGGANYGYTF. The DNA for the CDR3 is TGTGCCTGGAGTGTACTCGGGGGCGCGAACTATGGCTACACCTTC.

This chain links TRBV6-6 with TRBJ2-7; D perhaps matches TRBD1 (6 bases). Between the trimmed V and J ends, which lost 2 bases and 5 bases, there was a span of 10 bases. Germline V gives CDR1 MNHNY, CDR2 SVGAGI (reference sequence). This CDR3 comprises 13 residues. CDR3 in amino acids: CASSYAQGNEQYF. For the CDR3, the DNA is TGTGCCAGCAGTTACGCCCAGGGGAACGAGCAGTACTTC.

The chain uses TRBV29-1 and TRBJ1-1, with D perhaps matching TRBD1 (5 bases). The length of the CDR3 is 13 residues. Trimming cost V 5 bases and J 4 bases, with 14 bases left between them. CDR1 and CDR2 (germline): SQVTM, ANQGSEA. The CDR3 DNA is TGCAGCGTTTCGAGGGCAGGGCCCACTGAAGCTTTCTTT. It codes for CSVSRAGPTEAFF.

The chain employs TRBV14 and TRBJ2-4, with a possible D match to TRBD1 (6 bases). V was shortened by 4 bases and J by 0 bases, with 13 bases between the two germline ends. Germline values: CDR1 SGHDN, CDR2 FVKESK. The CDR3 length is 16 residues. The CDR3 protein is CASSPRTALAKNIQYF. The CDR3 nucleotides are TGTGCCAGCAGCCCAAGGACAGCTTTAGCCAAAAACATTCAGTACTTC.

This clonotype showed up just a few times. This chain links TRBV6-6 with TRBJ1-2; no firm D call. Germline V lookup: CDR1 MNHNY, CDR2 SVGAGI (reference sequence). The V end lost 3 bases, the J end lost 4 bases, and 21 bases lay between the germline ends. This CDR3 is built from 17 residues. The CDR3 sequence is CASSYPSEGGEVYGYTF. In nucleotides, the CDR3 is TGTGCCAGCAGTTATCCATCGGAGGGTGGGGAGGTCTATGGCTACACCTTC.

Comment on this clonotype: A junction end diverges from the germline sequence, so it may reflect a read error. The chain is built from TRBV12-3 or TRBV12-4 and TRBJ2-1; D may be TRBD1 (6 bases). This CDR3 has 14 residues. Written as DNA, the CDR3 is TGTGCCGGCAGTTCCGGGACAATATTGAAGGAGCAGTTCTTC. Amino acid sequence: CAGSSGTILKEQFF.

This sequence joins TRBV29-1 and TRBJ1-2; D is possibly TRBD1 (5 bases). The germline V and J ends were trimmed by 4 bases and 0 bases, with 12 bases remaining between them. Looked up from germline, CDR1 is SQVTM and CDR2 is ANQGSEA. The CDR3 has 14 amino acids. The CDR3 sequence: CSVVGERANYGYTF. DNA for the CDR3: TGCAGCGTTGTAGGGGAGAGAGCTAACTATGGCTACACCTTC.

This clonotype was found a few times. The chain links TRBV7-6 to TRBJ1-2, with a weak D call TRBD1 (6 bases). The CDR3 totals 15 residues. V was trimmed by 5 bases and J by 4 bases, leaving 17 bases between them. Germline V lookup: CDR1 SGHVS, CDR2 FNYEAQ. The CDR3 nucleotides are TGTGCCAGCAGCCCTGAAACAGGGCCCTCCTATGGCTACACCTTC. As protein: CASSPETGPSYGYTF.

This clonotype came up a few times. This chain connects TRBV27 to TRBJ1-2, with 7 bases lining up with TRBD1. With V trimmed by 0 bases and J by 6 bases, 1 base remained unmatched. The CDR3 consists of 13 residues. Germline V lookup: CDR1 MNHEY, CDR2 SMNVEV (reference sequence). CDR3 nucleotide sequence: TGTGCCAGCAGTTTATCAGGGGGCAATGGCTACACCTTC. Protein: CASSLSGGNGYTF.

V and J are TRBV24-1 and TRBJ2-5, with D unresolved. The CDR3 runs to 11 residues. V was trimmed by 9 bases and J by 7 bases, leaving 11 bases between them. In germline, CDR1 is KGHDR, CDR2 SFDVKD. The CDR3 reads CATEASGTQYF. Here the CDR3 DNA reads TGTGCCACCGAGGCCTCGGGGACCCAGTACTTC.

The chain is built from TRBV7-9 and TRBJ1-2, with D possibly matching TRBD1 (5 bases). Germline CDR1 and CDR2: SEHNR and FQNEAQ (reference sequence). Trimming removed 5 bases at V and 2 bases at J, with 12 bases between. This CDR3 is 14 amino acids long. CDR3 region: CASSAGIPNYGYTF. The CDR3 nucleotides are TGTGCCAGCAGCGCAGGGATACCCAACTATGGCTACACCTTC.

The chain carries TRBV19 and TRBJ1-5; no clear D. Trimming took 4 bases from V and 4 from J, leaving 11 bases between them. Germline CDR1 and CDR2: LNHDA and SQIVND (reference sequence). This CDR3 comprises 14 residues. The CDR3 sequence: CASSNWGRNQPQHF. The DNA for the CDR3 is TGTGCCAGTAGTAACTGGGGTAGGAATCAGCCCCAGCATTTT.

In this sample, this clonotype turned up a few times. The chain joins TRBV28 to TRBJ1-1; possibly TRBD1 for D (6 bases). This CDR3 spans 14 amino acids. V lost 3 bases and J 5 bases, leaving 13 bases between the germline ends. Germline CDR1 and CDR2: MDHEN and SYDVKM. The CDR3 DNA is TGTGCCAGCAGTTTGGGGGGGCAACGTACTGAAGCTTTCTTT. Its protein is CASSLGGQRTEAFF.

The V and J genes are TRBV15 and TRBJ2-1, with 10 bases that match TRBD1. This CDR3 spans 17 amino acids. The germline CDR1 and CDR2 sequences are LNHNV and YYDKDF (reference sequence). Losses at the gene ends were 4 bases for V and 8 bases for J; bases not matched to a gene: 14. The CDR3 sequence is CATSTNYYRDRGHEQFF. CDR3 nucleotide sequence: TGTGCCACCAGCACAAACTACTACCGGGACAGGGGCCATGAGCAGTTCTTC. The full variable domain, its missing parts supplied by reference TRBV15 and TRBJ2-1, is DAMVIQNPRYQVTQFGKPVTLSCSQTLNHNVMYWYQQKSSQAPKLLFHYYDKDFNNEADTPDNFQSRRPNTSFCFLDIRSPGLGDTAMYLCATSTNYYRDRGHEQFFGPGTRLTVL.

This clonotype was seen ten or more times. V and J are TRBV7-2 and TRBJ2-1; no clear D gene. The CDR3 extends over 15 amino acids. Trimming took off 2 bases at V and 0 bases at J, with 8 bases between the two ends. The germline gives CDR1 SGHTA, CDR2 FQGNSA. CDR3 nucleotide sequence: TGTGCCAGCAGCTTATTGCCGAGCTCCTACAATGAGCAGTTCTTC. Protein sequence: CASSLLPSSYNEQFF.

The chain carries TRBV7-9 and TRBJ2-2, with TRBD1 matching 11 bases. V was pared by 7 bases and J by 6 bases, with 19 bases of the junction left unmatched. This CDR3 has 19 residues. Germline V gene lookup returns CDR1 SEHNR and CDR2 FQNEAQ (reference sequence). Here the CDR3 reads CASTRELLIRTGGPGELFF. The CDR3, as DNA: TGTGCCAGCACCAGAGAGCTTCTTATCCGGACAGGGGGCCCCGGGGAGCTGTTTTTT.

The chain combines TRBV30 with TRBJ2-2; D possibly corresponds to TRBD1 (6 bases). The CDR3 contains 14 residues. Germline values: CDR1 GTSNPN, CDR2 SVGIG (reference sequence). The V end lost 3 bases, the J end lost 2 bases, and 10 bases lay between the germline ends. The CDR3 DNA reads TGTGCCTGGAGGACACAGGGAAACACCGGGGAGCTGTTTTTT. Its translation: CAWRTQGNTGELFF.

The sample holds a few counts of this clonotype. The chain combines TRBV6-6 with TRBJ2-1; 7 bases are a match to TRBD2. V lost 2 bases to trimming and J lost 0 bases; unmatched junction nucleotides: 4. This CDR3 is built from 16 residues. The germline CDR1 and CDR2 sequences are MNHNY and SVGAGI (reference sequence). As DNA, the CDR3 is TGTGCCAGCAGTTACCGGGGGGAATACTCCTACAATGAGCAGTTCTTC. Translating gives CASSYRGEYSYNEQFF.